Listed here are 18 T cell receptor beta chains from one sample, sequenced in a study of early T cells in non-severe SARS-CoV-2 infection. Via MiXCR, TCRdb re-called the 5' RACE reads, giving one row per CDR3 protein. The table has 60,000 to 75,000 distinct CDR3 sequences, around 12% seen once; the top ten hold 4.5%. The sequenced sample was whole blood. These receptors came from an adult who was a healthcare worker with PCR-confirmed SARS-CoV-2 infection or an uninfected control (not recorded which).

The chain recombines TRBV5-5 with TRBJ1-2, with a possible D match to TRBD1 (6 bases). This CDR3 has 13 residues. CDR1 and CDR2 (germline): SGHKS, YYEKEE (reference sequence). Trimming removed 0 bases from V and 4 bases from J, with 7 bases in between. The CDR3 loop is CASSLGTAYGYTF. The CDR3 DNA follows: TGTGCCAGCAGCTTGGGGACAGCCTATGGCTACACCTTC.

This clonotype was detected many times. The chain joins TRBV5-5 to TRBJ2-1; 10 bases are shared with TRBD1. The CDR3 totals 17 residues. Germline V CDR1 and CDR2: SGHKS, YYEKEE (reference sequence). V shed 3 bases, J shed 3 bases, and the junction held 9 bases outside the gene matches. CDR3 DNA sequence: TGTGCCAGCAGCTCCTACGAGGACAGGGGGTACTACAATGAGCAGTTCTTC. Translated, it gives CASSSYEDRGYYNEQFF.

This clonotype was observed many times. The chain uses TRBV20-1 and TRBJ2-5; TRBD1 or TRBD2 may be the D gene (6 bases each). Trimming pared 5 bases from V and 1 base from J, leaving 17 bases between. The CDR3 has 15 amino acids. The germline V gene has CDR1 DFQATT and CDR2 SNEGSKA (reference sequence). Written as DNA, the CDR3 is TGCAGTGCTGCCTCGGGGGCGGGGCTCCAAGAGACCCAGTACTTC. It is translated as CSAASGAGLQETQYF.

This clonotype was detected ten times or more. CDR3 in amino acids: CASSPTGQPYNEQFF. The CDR3 DNA is TGCGCCAGCAGCCCGACAGGCCAACCCTACAATGAGCAGTTCTTC. The chain uses TRBV5-1 and TRBJ2-1, with a weak D call TRBD1 (6 bases). The germline V gene encodes CDR1 SGHRS and CDR2 YFSETQ. With 4 bases removed from V and 2 bases from J, the gap between germline ends came to 13 bases. The CDR3 is 15 residues long.

This clonotype was recorded a few times. The chain couples TRBV27 to TRBJ2-3; D might be TRBD2 (6 bases). Trimming cost V 2 bases and J 6 bases, with 15 bases left between them. Germline V gene data show CDR1 as MNHEY and CDR2 as SMNVEV (reference sequence). This CDR3 comprises 15 residues. The CDR3 loop reads CASSLRAGRWDTQYF. The CDR3 nucleotides are TGTGCCAGCAGTTTACGGGCGGGGCGGTGGGATACGCAGTATTTT.

This clonotype has ten or more counts. The chain joins TRBV20-1 to TRBJ2-3, with 9 bases identical to TRBD2. The V and J ends lost 7 bases and 4 bases, in that order; junction bases with no gene match: 6. In germline, CDR1 is DFQATT, CDR2 SNEGSKA (reference sequence). This CDR3 comprises 13 residues. CDR3 loop: CSVAGGRPDTQYF. The DNA for the CDR3 is TGCAGTGTGGCGGGGGGGCGCCCAGATACGCAGTATTTT.

The table lists this clonotype with many counts. This rearrangement joins TRBV7-9 to TRBJ1-1, with TRBD1 matching over 10 bases. Germline trimming cut 6 bases from V and 5 bases from J; bases unmatched to any gene: 6. The germline gives CDR1 SEHNR, CDR2 FQNEAQ (reference sequence). The CDR3 contains 14 residues. This CDR3 is CASSFGQGGTEAFF. The CDR3, as DNA: TGTGCCAGCAGTTTCGGACAGGGGGGGACTGAAGCTTTCTTT. The variable domain in full, completed from reference TRBV7-9 and TRBJ1-1, reads DTGVSQNPRHKITKRGQNVTFRCDPISEHNRLYWYRQTLGQGPEFLTYFQNEAQLEKSRLLSDRFSAERPKGSFSTLEIQRTEQGDSAMYLCASSFGQGGTEAFFGQGTRLTVV.

CDR3 in amino acids: CASSIDRAMNTEAFF. CDR3 sequence (DNA): TGTGCCAGCAGCATCGACAGGGCAATGAACACTGAAGCTTTCTTT. The V and J genes are TRBV11-2 and TRBJ1-1; 7 nucleotides align to TRBD1. Germline values: CDR1 SGHAT, CDR2 FQNNGV. The CDR3 runs to 15 residues. V was clipped by 5 bases and J by 0 bases; unmatched bases: 6.

On this clonotype itself: This may arise from a read error, as a much more abundant clone is one base away. The chain is built from TRBV11-3 and TRBJ2-2, with 7 nucleotides matching TRBD1. This CDR3 has 14 amino acids. The V gene's germline CDR1 is SGHNT and CDR2 YENEEA. Losses at the gene ends were 10 bases for V and 1 base for J; bases not matched to a gene: 6. CDR3 loop: CANKGAENTGELFF. The CDR3 coding sequence is TGTGCCAACAAGGGGGCAGAGAACACCGGGGAGCTGTTTTTT.

This clonotype has at least ten counts. The chain employs TRBV7-9 and TRBJ1-1; 8 bases are shared with TRBD1. V lost 5 bases and J lost 1; bases outside the gene matches: 6. This CDR3 contains 15 residues. Germline V lookup: CDR1 SEHNR, CDR2 FQNEAQ (reference sequence). Here the CDR3 reads CASSAGQETNTEAFF. In DNA form, the CDR3 reads TGTGCCAGCAGCGCGGGACAGGAGACGAACACTGAAGCTTTCTTT.

This clonotype was counted a few times. J is TRBJ2-7 and V is TRBV6-5, with D possibly TRBD2 on 6 matching bases. The germline V and J ends were trimmed by 5 bases and 7 bases, with 15 bases remaining between them. Germline-derived CDR1 and CDR2 are MNHEY and SVGAGI. This CDR3 is 13 amino acids long. The CDR3 loop is CASSNPGLTEQYF. Written as DNA, the CDR3 is TGTGCCAGCAGTAACCCGGGACTCACTGAGCAGTACTTC.

This clonotype was detected ten times or more. This chain's CDR3 is CASSPNKGAGETQYF. CDR3 DNA: TGTGCCAGCAGCCCCAACAAGGGCGCGGGAGAGACCCAGTACTTC. The rearrangement uses TRBV11-2 and TRBJ2-5; the D gene is possibly TRBD2 (5 bases). Between the trimmed V and J ends, which lost 5 bases and 4 bases, there was a span of 17 bases. CDR3 size: 15 residues. Germline V gene sequence: CDR1 SGHAT, CDR2 FQNNGV.

Many counts were recorded for this clonotype. The rearrangement uses TRBV2 and TRBJ1-1; D is unclear. The CDR3 extends over 13 amino acids. V shed 3 bases and J shed 0 bases, with 5 bases lying between them. Germline CDR1 and CDR2: SNHLY and FYNNEI. The CDR3 loop reads CASSEDLNTEAFF. For the CDR3, the DNA is TGTGCCAGCAGTGAGGATCTGAACACTGAAGCTTTCTTT.

This clonotype was counted ten times or more. The CDR3 here is CASSRGSPVNEQFF. The CDR3 nucleotides are TGTGCCAGCAGCCGCGGGAGCCCAGTCAATGAGCAGTTCTTC. The chain employs TRBV3-1 and TRBJ2-1; TRBD2 agrees at 7 bases. V shed 4 bases and J 6 bases; nucleotides not matched to a gene: 6. CDR1 is LGHDT and CDR2 is YNNKEL in the germline V gene (reference sequence). This CDR3 region has 14 residues.

This clonotype was counted at least ten times. The V call is TRBV3-1, the J call TRBJ2-1, with 11 bases lining up with TRBD2. The CDR3 sequence is 15 residues long. With V trimmed by 4 bases and J by 9 bases, 8 bases remained unmatched. Germline V gene lookup returns CDR1 LGHDT and CDR2 YNNKEL (reference sequence). The CDR3 DNA follows: TGTGCCAGCAGCCCGACTAGCGGGAAGGTCGCTGAGCAGTTCTTC. This sequence encodes CASSPTSGKVAEQFF.

Only a few counts were recorded for this clonotype. The rearrangement joins TRBV19 to TRBJ2-4; no reliable D call. This CDR3 is built from 19 residues. The germline V gene has CDR1 LNHDA and CDR2 SQIVND (reference sequence). V shed 6 bases and J shed 0 bases, with 24 bases lying between them. CDR3 sequence reads: CASSLSTPWNRGAKNIQYF. CDR3 bases: TGTGCCAGTAGCCTCTCTACCCCTTGGAACAGAGGAGCCAAAAACATTCAGTACTTC.

This clonotype occurred a few times. The V call is TRBV18, the J call TRBJ1-5; D ambiguous. The ends were cut back, 0 bases at V and 7 bases at J, with 4 bases in the middle. In germline, CDR1 is KGHSH, CDR2 LQKENI. The CDR3 has 12 residues. The CDR3: CASSPPSQPQHF. CDR3 DNA sequence: TGTGCCAGCTCACCACCCTCCCAGCCCCAGCATTTT.

The genes are TRBV4-1 and TRBJ2-7; TRBD2 aligns across 7 bases. Unmatched junction bases numbered 5, after V lost 1 base and J lost 2 bases. This CDR3 is built from 15 residues. From germline, CDR1 is MGHRA and CDR2 YSYEKL. CDR3 protein: CASSQGGSGTYEQYF. The CDR3 DNA sequence: TGCGCCAGCAGCCAAGGGGGGAGCGGGACCTACGAGCAGTACTTC.